This is a list of T cell receptor beta chains from one sample in a study of cytomegalovirus exposure and HLA in healthy donors. Sequencing was performed with immunoSEQ multiplex PCR; in TCRdb, only in-frame clones are kept and a portion is missing. The sample holds some 200,000 clones, roughly three quarters seen once. Sequencing was done on a sample of PBMCs. The receptor source for this set is a male donor in good health and CMV-seropositive. Each CDR3 is given with its conserved first and last residue.

CDR3: CASSLIQGAGEQYF; V: TRBV5-1; J: TRBJ2-7
CDR3: CASSSAGSQNIQYF; V: TRBV5-4; J: TRBJ2-4
CDR3: CAISRIRTEAFF; V: TRBV10-3; J: TRBJ1-1
CDR3: CASSIRFGQGANTGELFF; V: TRBV19; J: TRBJ2-2
CDR3: CASSIRGETGIGGETQYF; V: TRBV7-2; J: TRBJ2-5
CDR3: CASSRQGYTEAFF; V: TRBV6-5; J: TRBJ1-1
CDR3: CASSFTAGELFF; V: TRBV7-2; J: TRBJ2-2
CDR3: CASSTFTGPGAFF; V: TRBV27; J: TRBJ1-1
CDR3: CASSLYNEQFF; V: TRBV19; J: TRBJ2-1
CDR3: CASSGTPAMRPQHF; V: TRBV5-5; J: TRBJ1-5
CDR3: CASSLWQTYNSPLHF; V: TRBV27; J: TRBJ1-6
CDR3: CASSRGIGSYEQYF; V: TRBV5-6; J: TRBJ2-7
CDR3: CASSEIGTASSYEQYF; V: TRBV25-1; J: TRBJ2-7
CDR3: CASTFPRGKTYGYTF; V: TRBV7-2; J: TRBJ1-2
CDR3: CSVVLNRGKLFF; V: TRBV29-1; J: TRBJ1-4
CDR3: CSALAGGETQYF; V: TRBV29-1; J: TRBJ2-5
CDR3: CASSFPGQGRTGELFF; V: TRBV6-6; J: TRBJ2-2
CDR3: CASSPRTGQEAFF; V: TRBV19; J: TRBJ1-1
CDR3: CASSVAEYRNYGYTF; V: TRBV9; J: TRBJ1-2
CDR3: CASSGGYVLAYEQYF; V: TRBV6-5; J: TRBJ2-7
CDR3: CASSLVLGANTGELFF; V: TRBV7-2; J: TRBJ2-2
CDR3: CASSIRVSNTEAFF; V: TRBV19; J: TRBJ1-1
CDR3: CASSTGTGSTEAFF; V: TRBV5-4; J: TRBJ1-1
CDR3: CASKQRGHTDTQYF; V: TRBV2; J: TRBJ2-3
CDR3: CASSLEVLAGETQYF; V: TRBV5-8; J: TRBJ2-5
CDR3: CASSVDPSGRSGELFF; V: TRBV9; J: TRBJ2-2
CDR3: CASSSALSSGGPNTGELFF; V: TRBV27; J: TRBJ2-2
CDR3: CAWSVWGSSSGRSSYEQYF; V: TRBV30; J: TRBJ2-7
CDR3: CSASRGNEQFF; V: TRBV20-1; J: TRBJ2-1
CDR3: CASSLTTRNTGELFF; V: TRBV5-4; J: TRBJ2-2
CDR3: CASSLDSGTEAFF; V: TRBV7-9; J: TRBJ1-1
CDR3: CASSANSLSHEQFF; V: TRBV9; J: TRBJ2-1
CDR3: CASSEQWTVNQPQHF; V: TRBV6-1; J: TRBJ1-5
CDR3: CAWSQTSSGKQFF; V: TRBV30; J: TRBJ2-1
CDR3: CANRDSVTHEQYF; V: TRBV10-1; J: TRBJ2-7
CDR3: CSVGQPGANVLTF; V: TRBV29-1; J: TRBJ2-6
CDR3: CASSLRSGAKDYGYTF; V: TRBV5-5; J: TRBJ1-2
CDR3: CASSYSGDRSYGYTF; V: TRBV6-5; J: TRBJ1-2
CDR3: CASSNRVVGEKLFF; V: TRBV7-2; J: TRBJ1-4
CDR3: CASSLWSGTDTQYF; V: TRBV7-3; J: TRBJ2-3
CDR3: CASSRDSQETQYF; V: TRBV7-9; J: TRBJ2-5
CDR3: CSAKTLREQYF; V: TRBV20-1; J: TRBJ2-7
CDR3: CASSVGGGDEQYF; V: TRBV9; J: TRBJ2-7
CDR3: CASSQDADFNYGYTF; V: TRBV4-2; J: TRBJ1-2
CDR3: CASSGSDTYEQYF; V: TRBV5-1; J: TRBJ2-7
CDR3: CASSLGGANTEAFF; V: TRBV5-1; J: TRBJ1-1
CDR3: CASTLGQGYEQYF; V: TRBV19; J: TRBJ2-7
CDR3: CNVDTGFGSPLHF; V: TRBV29-1; J: TRBJ1-6
CDR3: CASSPGTGNNEQFF; V: TRBV7-3; J: TRBJ2-1
CDR3: CASSPRGQAFYGYTF; V: TRBV5-6; J: TRBJ1-2
CDR3: CASGLGQGAAETQYF; V: TRBV12-5; J: TRBJ2-5
CDR3: CASSSALSLAGDTDTQYF; V: TRBV28; J: TRBJ2-3